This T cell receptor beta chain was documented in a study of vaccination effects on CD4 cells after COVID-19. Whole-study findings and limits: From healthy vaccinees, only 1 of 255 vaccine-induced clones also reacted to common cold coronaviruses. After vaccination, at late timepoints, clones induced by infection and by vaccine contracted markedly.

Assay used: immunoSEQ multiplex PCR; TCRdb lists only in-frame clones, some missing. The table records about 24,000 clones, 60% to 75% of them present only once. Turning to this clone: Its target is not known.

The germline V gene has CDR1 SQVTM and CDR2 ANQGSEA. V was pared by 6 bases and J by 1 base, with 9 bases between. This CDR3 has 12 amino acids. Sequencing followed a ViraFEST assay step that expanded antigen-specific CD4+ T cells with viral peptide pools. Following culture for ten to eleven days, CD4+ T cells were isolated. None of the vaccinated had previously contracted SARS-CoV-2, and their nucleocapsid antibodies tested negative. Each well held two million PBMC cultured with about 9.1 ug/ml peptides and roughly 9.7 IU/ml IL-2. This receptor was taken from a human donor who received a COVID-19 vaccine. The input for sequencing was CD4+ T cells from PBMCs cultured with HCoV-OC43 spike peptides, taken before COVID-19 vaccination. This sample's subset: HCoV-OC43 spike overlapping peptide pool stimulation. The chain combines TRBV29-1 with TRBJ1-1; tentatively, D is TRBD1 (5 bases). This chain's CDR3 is CSVAGENTEAFF. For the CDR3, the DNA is TGCAGCGTAGCGGGGGAGAACACTGAAGCTTTCTTT.